This TCR beta chain was documented in a study of shared clonotypes between healthy human individuals. Data came from immunoSEQ multiplex PCR; TCRdb stores just in-frame clones and leaves some out. Of about 690,000 clones in the sample, about nine tenths were seen once. V was trimmed by 2 bases and J by 9 bases, leaving 14 bases between them. The CDR3 has 14 residues. The germline gives CDR1 SGHTA, CDR2 FQGTGA. This TCR derives from a man between 18 and 35 years old in good health. Some clones in this sample may be carry-over from other donors' samples. The sample consisted of memory CD8+ T cells from PBMCs. Regarding subset: CD45RO+ cells pooled with CCR7-negative TemRA cells. The chain couples TRBV7-3 to TRBJ2-1, with D uncertain. In DNA form, the CDR3 reads TGTGCCAGCAGCTTACTAGTTAGGGATGGTGAGCAGTTCTTC. Translated, it gives CASSLLVRDGEQFF.